This TCR beta chain originates from a study of T cell repertoires in cytomegalovirus infection. Study-wide background: CMV epitopes, recently identified HLA-C-restricted and well-studied HLA-B-restricted, were used. In public TCR beta signatures, there were indications of both CMV infection and matching HLA type.

Findings and limits, study-wide: CMV-specific HLA-C-restricted TCR beta clonotypes dominated the ex vivo response. Cumulative frequency of public TCR beta families picked out carriers of CMV plus the relevant HLA.

Per the germline V gene, CDR1 is MNHEY and CDR2 is SVGEGT. V was shortened by 0 bases and J by 6 bases, with 15 bases between the two germline ends. The CDR3 totals 16 residues. TCRdb passed the reads through MiXCR, listing each CDR3 protein once. The sample lists 900,000 to 950,000 distinct CDR3 sequences; less than 35% were seen once. In the case of this clonotype: The target antigen is unknown.

The chain employs TRBV6-2 or TRBV6-3 and TRBJ2-1, with D uncertain. The origin of this receptor is a human donor in good health (CMV status not recorded). Some clones in this sample may be carry-over from other donors' samples. The specimen comprised cultured CD8+ T cells from PBMCs, sampled from culture after CMV antigen stimulation. CDR3 in DNA: TGTGCCAGCAGTTACTCGATGGTTTCCCCACCCAATGAGCAGTTCTTC. This sequence encodes CASSYSMVSPPNEQFF.